These 28 T cell receptor beta chains came from one sample sequenced in a study of Ad26.COV2.S vaccination and SARS-CoV-2 variants. The method was immunoSEQ multiplex PCR; TCRdb's version includes in-frame clones alone and lacks a portion of them. There are around 250,000 clones in the sample; 70% to 90% occur only once, and just under 3% lies in the top ten. Treatment denoted: about 20 received Ad26.COV2.S at low or high dose, single or two shots; 5 received placebo; per-sample allocation not given. At day 63 after the first vaccine or placebo injection, samples were drawn. The specimen comprised peripheral blood, sampled in a trial of Ad26.COV2.S vaccine versus placebo. The receptors derive from a person aged 18-60 years who received the Ad26.COV2.S COVID-19 vaccine or a placebo.

The genes are TRBV19 and TRBJ2-3; 8 bases match TRBD2. After removal of 11 bases from V and 4 bases from J, the junction contained 8 bases not matched to a gene. CDR1 and CDR2 from the germline V gene are LNHDA and SQIVND (reference sequence). CDR3 length equals 13 residues. CDR3 bases: TGTGCCCTCGGGGCGGGAGGTGCAGATACGCAGTATTTT. This codes for CALGAGGADTQYF.

The CDR3, as DNA: TGCGCCAGCAGCCAAGTTGTAGGGGGCCAGCCCCAGCATTTT. Its translation is CASSQVVGGQPQHF. The V gene is TRBV4-1, the J gene TRBJ1-5; 7 nucleotides agree with TRBD1. The CDR3 covers 14 residues. V was clipped by 1 base and J by 7 bases; unmatched bases: 4. From germline, CDR1 is MGHRA and CDR2 YSYEKL.

There are a few counts of this clone. The chain links TRBV19 to TRBJ2-7, with D hard to call. The CDR3 covers 14 residues. In germline, CDR1 is LNHDA, CDR2 SQIVND (reference sequence). V lost 6 bases, J lost 7 bases, and 19 bases lay in between. The CDR3 DNA follows: TGTGCCAGTAGCCGTAGTCCGGCGCTAGGTGAGCAGTACTTC. It specifies CASSRSPALGEQYF.

The chain couples TRBV11-2 to TRBJ2-2; tentatively, D is TRBD2 (6 bases). V was shortened by 5 bases and J by 6 bases, with 19 bases between the two germline ends. This CDR3 has 16 residues. In germline, CDR1 is SGHAT, CDR2 FQNNGV. The CDR3 loop reads CASSKRDSRSAGELFF. The CDR3 coding sequence is TGTGCCAGCAGCAAACGGGACTCCCGATCGGCCGGGGAGCTGTTTTTT.

This chain links TRBV24-1 with TRBJ2-2; a weak D match, TRBD1 (5 bases). V was shortened by 7 bases and J by 0 bases, with 8 bases between the two germline ends. The CDR3 spans 14 residues. Germline V gene lookup returns CDR1 KGHDR and CDR2 SFDVKD. Here the CDR3 reads CATRGPANTGELFF. The CDR3, as DNA: TGTGCCACCAGGGGGCCGGCGAACACCGGGGAGCTGTTTTTT.

This chain connects TRBV14 to TRBJ2-7; a weak D match, TRBD1 (6 bases). Trimming took off 4 bases at V and 3 bases at J, with 22 bases between the two ends. The CDR3 contains 17 residues. Germline lookup yields CDR1 SGHDN and CDR2 FVKESK. CDR3 loop: CASSRPNRDGRGYEQYF. CDR3 bases: TGTGCCAGCAGCCGCCCGAACAGGGACGGAAGGGGCTACGAGCAGTACTTC.

This sequence joins TRBV19 and TRBJ1-2; 7 positions agree with TRBD1. This CDR3 has 15 amino acids. V was pared by 7 bases and J by 0 bases, with 8 bases of the junction left unmatched. CDR1 and CDR2 (germline): LNHDA, SQIVND (reference sequence). CDR3 sequence reads: CASTEQGTPNYGYTF. The DNA of the CDR3 is TGTGCCAGTACAGAACAGGGGACCCCTAACTATGGCTACACCTTC. Filled out from reference TRBV19 and TRBJ1-2, the complete variable domain reads DGGITQSPKYLFRKEGQNVTLSCEQNLNHDAMYWYRQDPGQGLRLIYYSQIVNDFQKGDIAEGYSVSREKKESFPLTVTSAQKNPTAFYLCASTEQGTPNYGYTFGSGTRLTVV.

The chain has TRBV18 and TRBJ2-7; weak D call: TRBD1 (5 bases). The V end lost 5 bases, the J end lost 7 bases, and 15 bases lay between the germline ends. Germline values: CDR1 KGHSH, CDR2 LQKENI. The CDR3 is made up of 13 amino acids. The CDR3 DNA follows: TGTGCCAGCTCAGGGGTAGGAGCAGGGGAGCAGTACTTC. Its protein product is CASSGVGAGEQYF.

The chain couples TRBV30 to TRBJ2-1, with unresolved D. CDR1 and CDR2 from the germline V gene are GTSNPN and SVGIG (reference sequence). CDR3 length equals 14 residues. Trimming took off 4 bases at V and 10 bases at J, with 20 bases between the two ends. CDR3 sequence reads: CAWNWVSGSIEQFF. CDR3 DNA sequence: TGTGCCTGGAACTGGGTCTCGGGCTCCATCGAGCAGTTCTTC.

This chain joins TRBV6-2 or TRBV6-3 and TRBJ2-7; D might be TRBD1 or TRBD2, each matching 5 bases. Germline-derived CDR1 and CDR2 are MNHEY and SVGEGT. The CDR3 has 12 residues. Between the trimmed V and J ends, which lost 5 bases and 5 bases, there was a span of 10 bases. The CDR3 DNA is TGTGCCAGCAGTCTACTAGGGGACGAGCAGTACTTC. Its protein is CASSLLGDEQYF.

V usage is TRBV7-9 and J usage is TRBJ1-2; possibly TRBD1 for D (6 bases). Trimming shortened V by 5 bases and J by 3 bases, and 16 bases separated the two germline ends. Germline V gives CDR1 SEHNR, CDR2 FQNEAQ (reference sequence). The CDR3 is 15 amino acids. The CDR3 DNA reads TGTGCCAGCAGCCCTGCCGGAGGGGGGGACTATGGCTACACCTTC. Its translation is CASSPAGGGDYGYTF.

The genes are TRBV18 and TRBJ2-7, with 9 positions matching TRBD1. V shed 3 bases, J shed 10 bases, and the junction held 4 bases outside the gene matches. The CDR3 extends over 12 amino acids. Germline-derived CDR1 and CDR2 are KGHSH and LQKENI. The CDR3 DNA is TGTGCCAGCTCACCGGACAGGGGTTATCAGTACGTC. It codes for CASSPDRGYQYV.

This rearrangement joins TRBV18 to TRBJ2-3; TRBD2 might be the D (5 bases). V dropped 5 bases and J dropped 1 base, with 13 bases sitting between them. This CDR3 has 15 residues. CDR1 and CDR2 (germline): KGHSH, LQKENI. In nucleotides, the CDR3 is TGTGCCAGCTCAACCCGGGGAAGTCGCACAGATACGCAGTATTTT. Its protein product is CASSTRGSRTDTQYF.

This CDR3 is CASSYVAPGTGVNEQFF. The CDR3 DNA reads as TGTGCCAGCAGCTACGTCGCCCCTGGGACAGGGGTCAATGAGCAGTTCTTC. V usage is TRBV7-9 and J usage is TRBJ2-1, with 10 bases lining up with TRBD1. V lost 4 bases and J lost 6; bases outside the gene matches: 12. The CDR3 is 17 residues long. CDR1 is SEHNR and CDR2 is FQNEAQ in the germline V gene (reference sequence). The entire variable domain, with the rest obtained from reference TRBV7-9 and TRBJ2-1, is as follows: DTGVSQNPRHKITKRGQNVTFRCDPISEHNRLYWYRQTLGQGPEFLTYFQNEAQLEKSRLLSDRFSAERPKGSFSTLEIQRTEQGDSAMYLCASSYVAPGTGVNEQFFGPGTRLTVL.

The chain couples TRBV7-6 to TRBJ2-2; D not certain. The CDR3 runs 12 residues. Per germline, CDR1 SGHVS and CDR2 FNYEAQ. V shed 5 bases and J shed 5 bases, with 6 bases lying between them. For the CDR3, the DNA is TGTGCCAGCAGCCGAACAACCGGGGAGCTGTTTTTT. It specifies CASSRTTGELFF.

This sequence joins TRBV7-2 and TRBJ1-6; D is ambiguous. Germline V gene data show CDR1 as SGHTA and CDR2 as FQGNSA. The CDR3 length is 15 residues. V gave up 1 base and J gave up 4 bases, with 8 bases separating them. The CDR3 region has the DNA TGTGCCAGCAGCTTAGGGCCGGAATATAATTCACCCCTCCACTTT. This gives the protein CASSLGPEYNSPLHF. Filled out from reference TRBV7-2 and TRBJ1-6, the complete variable domain reads GAGVSQSPSNKVTEKGKDVELRCDPISGHTALYWYRQSLGQGLEFLIYFQGNSAPDKSGLPSDRFSAERTGGSVSTLTIQRTQQEDSAVYLCASSLGPEYNSPLHFGNGTRLTVT.

The rearrangement uses TRBV4-3 and TRBJ1-6; the match to TRBD1 covers 9 bases. Trimming cost V 4 bases and J 8 bases; bases outside gene matches: 3. The V gene's germline CDR1 is LGHNA and CDR2 YSLEER. The CDR3 has 14 amino acids. CDR3 DNA sequence: TGCGCCAGCAGCCCGCGGACAGGGGATTCACCCCTCCACTTT. It codes for CASSPRTGDSPLHF.

V is TRBV10-3 and J is TRBJ2-1; 8 nucleotides line up with TRBD2. The CDR3 covers 13 residues. Unmatched junction bases numbered 4, after V lost 8 bases and J lost 4 bases. The germline V gene has CDR1 ENHRY and CDR2 SYGVKD. The CDR3: CAIGGTSYNEQFF. In DNA, the CDR3 is TGTGCCATCGGAGGGACTAGTTACAATGAGCAGTTCTTC.

The V and J genes are TRBV7-9 and TRBJ2-7, with D maybe TRBD2 (5 bases). Germline assignment: CDR1 SEHNR and CDR2 FQNEAQ (reference sequence). The ends were cut back, 5 bases at V and 5 bases at J, with 19 bases in the middle. The CDR3 sequence is 15 residues long. CDR3 nucleotides: TGTGCCAGCAGCCCTGGACTCTGGGTGGAGGACGAGCAGTACGTC. Its protein is CASSPGLWVEDEQYV.

The chain has TRBV5-4 and TRBJ2-5, with D uncertain. The V gene lost 4 bases and the J gene lost 5 bases, with 18 bases spanning the gap. The CDR3 is made up of 15 amino acids. In germline, CDR1 is SGHNT, CDR2 YYREEE (reference sequence). CDR3 DNA: TGTGCCAGCAGCGCCGACGGTGTAACCCACGAGACCCAGTACTTC. This gives the protein CASSADGVTHETQYF.

The chain joins TRBV6-6 to TRBJ1-5; the match to TRBD1 covers 7 bases. Germline CDR1 MNHNY, CDR2 SVGAGI (reference sequence). The V gene end was trimmed by 6 bases and the J gene end by 11 bases; junction bases not matched to a gene: 4. The CDR3 is 11 residues long. CDR3 coding DNA: TGTGCCAGCAGGCAGGGGGGAACCCAGCATTTT. Protein product: CASRQGGTQHF.

The chain combines TRBV19 with TRBJ1-2; tentatively, D is TRBD1 (6 bases). Germline CDR1 LNHDA, CDR2 SQIVND (reference sequence). There are 17 residues in the CDR3. V lost 7 bases and J lost 2, with 23 bases in between. CDR3 sequence (DNA): TGTGCCAGTAATCCCCCCGGGCAGGGGATTTTAAACTATGGCTACACCTTC. Amino acids: CASNPPGQGILNYGYTF.

V gene TRBV15 combines with J gene TRBJ1-5; D is unclear. Germline V CDR1 and CDR2: LNHNV, YYDKDF (reference sequence). CDR3 length: 13 amino acids. Trimming pared 0 bases from V and 7 bases from J, leaving 7 bases between. This CDR3 is CATSRDLTQPQHF. The CDR3 nucleotides read TGTGCCACCAGCAGAGATCTGACCCAGCCCCAGCATTTT.

The CDR3 sequence is CASSLIGRGALRDTQYF. Written as DNA, the CDR3 is TGTGCCAGCAGTTTAATCGGTCGGGGGGCACTCAGAGATACGCAGTATTTT. The rearrangement links TRBV27 to TRBJ2-3; possible D gene TRBD2, 7 bases. The CDR3 has 17 residues. The V end was cut by 2 bases, the J end by 5 bases, with 20 bases between. Germline V lookup: CDR1 MNHEY, CDR2 SMNVEV (reference sequence).

The genes are TRBV9 and TRBJ1-1; possibly TRBD1 for D (5 bases). The V and J ends lost 3 bases and 0 bases respectively, with 15 bases between them. The CDR3 has 16 amino acids. Germline CDR1 and CDR2: SGDLS and YYNGEE. CDR3 in DNA: TGTGCCAGCAGCGCGTCCCTACAGGCCCTGAACACTGAAGCTTTCTTT. Encoded protein: CASSASLQALNTEAFF. The full variable domain, rest sourced from reference TRBV9 and TRBJ1-1, is DSGVTQTPKHLITATGQRVTLRCSPRSGDLSVYWYQQSLDQGLQFLIQYYNGEERAKGNILERFSAQQFPDLHSELNLSSLELGDSALYFCASSASLQALNTEAFFGQGTRLTVV.

The chain is built from TRBV7-2 and TRBJ2-1; D is perhaps TRBD2 (5 bases). Germline lookup yields CDR1 SGHTA and CDR2 FQGNSA. This CDR3 spans 13 amino acids. Trimming shortened V by 3 bases and J by 7 bases, and 10 bases separated the two germline ends. The CDR3 DNA reads TGTGCCAGCAGCTTCACGCCGGGGAATGAGCAGTTCTTC. The encoded protein is CASSFTPGNEQFF. The whole variable domain, filled in from reference TRBV7-2 and TRBJ2-1, reads GAGVSQSPSNKVTEKGKDVELRCDPISGHTALYWYRQSLGQGLEFLIYFQGNSAPDKSGLPSDRFSAERTGGSVSTLTIQRTQQEDSAVYLCASSFTPGNEQFFGPGTRLTVL.

This clone was found once. This chain joins TRBV6-1 and TRBJ1-2, with unresolved D. In germline, CDR1 is MNHNS, CDR2 SASEGT. The germline V and J ends were trimmed by 5 bases and 5 bases, with 15 bases remaining between them. The CDR3 length is 14 residues. CDR3 in amino acids: CASSSPPGWYGYTF. DNA for the CDR3: TGTGCCAGCAGTTCACCCCCGGGGTGGTATGGCTACACCTTC.

This chain uses TRBV25-1 with TRBJ2-2, with D possibly matching TRBD2 (6 bases). With 9 bases removed from V and 4 bases from J, the gap between germline ends came to 9 bases. Germline CDR1 is MGHDK and CDR2 is SYGVNS. There are 12 residues in the CDR3. The CDR3 reads CASTSSTGELFF. CDR3 nucleotide sequence: TGTGCCAGTACTAGCTCCACCGGGGAGCTGTTTTTT.